This T cell receptor beta chain was profiled in a study of blood T cell repertoires in COVID-19. At the level of the study: Sample material is recorded as cDNA or gDNA derived from T cells, B-cell-depleted T cells, or PBMCs.

Allocation to cohorts depended on clinical history reported by the participants. This CDR3 has 16 residues. From germline, CDR1 is SQVTM and CDR2 ANQGSEA. Trimming took 1 base from V and 0 from J; bases not matched to a gene: 6. Only in-frame clones appear in the TCRdb table, and some are missing; sequencing was by immunoSEQ multiplex PCR. This table holds 85,000 to 130,000 clones, just over 85% found once. The genes are TRBV29-1 and TRBJ2-1; 7 bases agree with TRBD2. The sample consisted of PBMCs or T cells enriched from blood (not recorded which). This TCR came from a woman aged 45-60 years who had recovered from COVID-19. The CDR3 loop reads CSVEGEGRGSYNEQFF. CDR3 in DNA: TGCAGCGTTGAAGGGGAGGGCCGGGGCTCCTACAATGAGCAGTTCTTC.